This entry lists 32 T cell receptor beta chains sequenced from one sample in a study of beta chain features in type 1 diabetes. Investigators reverse transcribed all isolated RNA, so they sequenced expressed TCRB transcripts. Profiling relied on immunoSEQ multiplex PCR, and the TCRdb table lists in-frame clones only, not all of them. The sample yields around 400,000 clones, approximately 12% seen once. The sequenced sample was naive CD4+ T cells from blood. The receptors originated from a man between 18 and 29 years old in good health.

This sequence joins TRBV19 and TRBJ1-1; 9 nucleotides line up with TRBD1. The germline V gene has CDR1 LNHDA and CDR2 SQIVND (reference sequence). Germline trimming cut 7 bases from V and 5 bases from J; bases unmatched to any gene: 5. The CDR3 consists of 13 residues. The DNA for the CDR3 is TGTGCCAGTAACCGGGACAGGGAAACTGAAGCTTTCTTT. It is translated as CASNRDRETEAFF.

In this sample, this clone turned up a few times. The chain couples TRBV4-3 to TRBJ2-7; 8 bases line up with TRBD1. The V gene end was trimmed by 3 bases and the J gene end by 3 bases; junction bases not matched to a gene: 13. Looked up from germline, CDR1 is LGHNA and CDR2 is YSLEER. This CDR3 is built from 17 residues. The CDR3 loop reads CASSHVIHGTGVYEQYF. CDR3 sequence (DNA): TGCGCCAGCAGCCACGTAATTCATGGGACAGGCGTCTACGAGCAGTACTTC.

The V and J genes are TRBV7-2 and TRBJ1-3; no definite D call. The CDR3 totals 17 residues. The germline CDR1 and CDR2 sequences are SGHTA and FQGNSA. V shed 1 base and J shed 0 bases, with 13 bases lying between them. The CDR3 region is CASSLEVGAGSGNTIYF. Here the CDR3 DNA reads TGTGCCAGCAGCTTAGAAGTGGGCGCAGGCTCTGGAAACACCATATATTTT.

The chain combines TRBV4-2 with TRBJ2-3, with 10 bases aligning to TRBD2. The junction had 3 bases not matched to a gene; V was cut back by 0 bases and J by 0 bases. Germline loops: CDR1 LGHNA, CDR2 YNFKEQ. The CDR3 extends over 17 amino acids. In DNA, the CDR3 is TGTGCCAGCAGCCAAGAACTAGCGGGGCTGAGCACAGATACGCAGTATTTT. It encodes CASSQELAGLSTDTQYF.

This clone showed up just a few times. This chain uses TRBV7-3 with TRBJ1-2; a weak D match, TRBD1 (6 bases). Trimming took 4 bases from V and 8 from J, leaving 23 bases between them. The CDR3 spans 16 residues. Per the germline V gene, CDR1 is SGHTA and CDR2 is FQGTGA. The CDR3 is CASSSSPSGGGAGYTF. The CDR3 DNA reads as TGTGCCAGCAGCTCCTCCCCCTCTGGCGGGGGCGCCGGCTACACCTTC.

This clone was counted a few times. The gene calls are TRBV29-1 and TRBJ1-2; D is perhaps TRBD1 (6 bases). Germline values: CDR1 SQVTM, CDR2 ANQGSEA. Trimming pared 0 bases from V and 2 bases from J, leaving 16 bases between. The CDR3 runs 16 residues. The CDR3 is CSVEERGGGLNYGYTF. DNA of the CDR3: TGCAGCGTTGAAGAGAGGGGCGGGGGGCTGAACTATGGCTACACCTTC.

This clone was seen only a few times. The V and J genes are TRBV7-2 and TRBJ2-1, with TRBD1 identical over 9 bases. CDR3 length: 15 residues. The trim removed 1 base at V and 10 bases at J, leaving 8 bases unmatched. CDR1 is SGHTA and CDR2 is FQGNSA in the germline V gene. The CDR3 coding sequence is TGTGCCAGCAGCTTAGTACAGGGGGCGAGAAAGGAGCAGTTCTTC. As protein: CASSLVQGARKEQFF. Full variable domain (rest looked up from reference TRBV7-2 and TRBJ2-1): GAGVSQSPSNKVTEKGKDVELRCDPISGHTALYWYRQSLGQGLEFLIYFQGNSAPDKSGLPSDRFSAERTGGSVSTLTIQRTQQEDSAVYLCASSLVQGARKEQFFGPGTRLTVL.

The chain has TRBV5-4 and TRBJ2-7; possibly TRBD1 for D (5 bases). The CDR3 loop spans 14 amino acids. V was cut by 1 base and J by 3 bases, with 11 bases left in between. Per germline, CDR1 SGHNT and CDR2 YYREEE (reference sequence). In DNA form, the CDR3 reads TGTGCCAGCAGCTTGCAGGGTCCCCTCTACGAGCAGTACTTC. It encodes CASSLQGPLYEQYF. The complete variable domain, with remaining parts taken from reference TRBV5-4 and TRBJ2-7, reads ETGVTQSPTHLIKTRGQQVTLRCSSQSGHNTVSWYQQALGQGPQFIFQYYREEENGRGNFPPRFSGLQFPNYSSELNVNALELDDSALYLCASSLQGPLYEQYFGPGTRLTVT.

This rearrangement joins TRBV29-1 to TRBJ1-3; no definite D call. Germline V gene sequence: CDR1 SQVTM, CDR2 ANQGSEA. Trimming removed 4 bases from V and 1 base from J, with 11 bases in between. The CDR3 runs to 14 residues. The chain's CDR3 is CSVGGPLSGNTIYF. DNA for the CDR3: TGCAGCGTTGGAGGGCCTCTTTCTGGAAACACCATATATTTT. The entire variable domain, with the rest obtained from reference TRBV29-1 and TRBJ1-3, is as follows: SAVISQKPSRDICQRGTSLTIQCQVDSQVTMMFWYRQQPGQSLTLIATANQGSEATYESGFVIDKFPISRPNLTFSTLTVSNMSPEDSSIYLCSVGGPLSGNTIYFGEGSWLTVV.

The table lists this clone with a few counts. The rearrangement joins TRBV4-2 to TRBJ1-1; 9 bases are shared with TRBD1. CDR3 length equals 14 residues. Germline V CDR1 and CDR2: LGHNA, YNFKEQ. Trimming cost V 3 bases and J 1 base; bases outside gene matches: 0. CDR3 protein: CASSQGQGNTEAFF. CDR3 DNA sequence: TGTGCCAGCAGCCAGGGACAGGGGAACACTGAAGCTTTCTTT.

The rearrangement uses TRBV9 and TRBJ2-1; tentatively, D is TRBD2 (6 bases). The V gene's germline CDR1 is SGDLS and CDR2 YYNGEE. Trimming pared 3 bases from V and 6 bases from J, leaving 16 bases between. The CDR3 has 15 amino acids. This chain's CDR3 is CASSEGGTTFNEQFF. The DNA of the CDR3 is TGTGCCAGCAGCGAAGGCGGGACCACATTCAATGAGCAGTTCTTC. Looking up the rest from reference TRBV9 and TRBJ2-1 gives the full variable domain: DSGVTQTPKHLITATGQRVTLRCSPRSGDLSVYWYQQSLDQGLQFLIQYYNGEERAKGNILERFSAQQFPDLHSELNLSSLELGDSALYFCASSEGGTTFNEQFFGPGTRLTVL.

This clone was seen a few times. The chain couples TRBV15 to TRBJ2-1; TRBD1 agrees at 9 bases. The CDR3 covers 14 residues. The V and J ends lost 3 bases and 12 bases, in that order; junction bases with no gene match: 9. Germline V CDR1 and CDR2: LNHNV, YYDKDF (reference sequence). CDR3 sequence reads: CATSRDRGTGGQFF. In DNA form, the CDR3 reads TGTGCCACCAGCAGGGACAGGGGCACAGGAGGGCAGTTCTTC.

The chain is built from TRBV19 and TRBJ1-1; D perhaps matches TRBD1 (5 bases). The V end was cut by 6 bases, the J end by 3 bases, with 23 bases between. The CDR3 totals 17 residues. CDR1 and CDR2 (germline): LNHDA, SQIVND (reference sequence). CDR3: CASSEGPAGKLDTEAFF. In nucleotides, the CDR3 is TGTGCCAGTAGCGAGGGGCCAGCGGGGAAGCTGGACACTGAAGCTTTCTTT.

The rearrangement joins TRBV7-2 to TRBJ1-1, with D unclear. From germline, CDR1 is SGHTA and CDR2 FQGNSA. The CDR3 loop spans 14 amino acids. V was shortened by 5 bases and J by 4 bases, with 14 bases between the two germline ends. The CDR3 coding sequence is TGTGCCAGCAGCCCTAACCCGGAGGTCACTGAAGCTTTCTTT. Translation: CASSPNPEVTEAFF.

The genes are TRBV5-1 and TRBJ2-5; D is undetermined. CDR1 and CDR2 from the germline V gene are SGHRS and YFSETQ. Trimming cost V 0 bases and J 3 bases, with 6 bases left between them. The CDR3 totals 13 residues. CDR3 coding DNA: TGCGCCAGCAGCTTGGAGCTAAAAGAGACCCAGTACTTC. Amino acids: CASSLELKETQYF.

Concerning this clone itself: At one end, the junction sequence differs from germline, possibly due to a read error. The chain couples TRBV7-2 to TRBJ2-7, with D maybe TRBD2 (7 bases). Germline V lookup: CDR1 SGHTA, CDR2 FQGNSA. The CDR3 extends over 14 amino acids. The CDR3 protein is CDSSLGGGAYEQYF. CDR3 DNA: TGTGACAGCAGCTTAGGGGGAGGGGCCTACGAGCAGTACTTC.

The chain joins TRBV27 to TRBJ1-5, with 7 bases identical to TRBD1. Germline V gene sequence: CDR1 MNHEY, CDR2 SMNVEV (reference sequence). The CDR3 totals 15 residues. Losses at the gene ends were 2 bases for V and 3 bases for J; bases not matched to a gene: 4. The CDR3 loop reads CASSLVGGPNQPQHF. CDR3 in DNA: TGTGCCAGCAGTTTAGTAGGGGGCCCCAATCAGCCCCAGCATTTT.

V usage is TRBV19 and J usage is TRBJ2-7; tentative D call: TRBD1 (7 bases). The germline CDR1 and CDR2 sequences are LNHDA and SQIVND (reference sequence). This CDR3 is built from 13 residues. Trimming removed 5 bases from V and 3 bases from J, with 11 bases in between. The CDR3 nucleotides are TGTGCCAGTAGTCGGGGGACAGTCTACGAGCAGTACTTC. It is translated as CASSRGTVYEQYF.

This clone was counted ten times or more. The rearrangement joins TRBV7-9 to TRBJ2-7; D gene uncertain. The CDR3 extends over 10 amino acids. Germline CDR1 is SEHNR and CDR2 is FQNEAQ (reference sequence). Trimming stripped 5 bases from V and 7 bases from J, with 6 bases between. The CDR3 DNA reads as TGTGCCAGCAGCGGCAGGGAGCAGTACTTC. It is translated as CASSGREQYF.

This chain links TRBV30 with TRBJ1-1; possible D gene TRBD1, 5 bases. Trimming left V 3 bases short and J 1 base short, with 12 bases between. The CDR3 sequence is 14 residues long. Germline lookup yields CDR1 GTSNPN and CDR2 SVGIG (reference sequence). The CDR3 DNA is TGTGCCTGGAGCACAGGCTCTCCGAACACTGAAGCTTTCTTT. Translation gives CAWSTGSPNTEAFF.

This clone turned up a few times. The chain combines TRBV28 with TRBJ2-7, with 10 bases lining up with TRBD2. This CDR3 spans 14 amino acids. V lost 6 bases, J lost 6 bases, and 8 bases stayed unmatched. Per germline, CDR1 MDHEN and CDR2 SYDVKM. CDR3 in amino acids: CASSLLAGFGEQYF. The CDR3 region has the DNA TGTGCCAGCAGCTTACTAGCGGGGTTTGGCGAGCAGTACTTC.

The sample holds a few counts of this clone. The same CDR3 arises from other DNA sequences in this sample as well. The V and J genes are TRBV30 and TRBJ1-1, with 7 bases matching TRBD1. J gave up 11 bases and V 0 bases, and 3 bases lay outside the gene matches. CDR1 and CDR2 (germline): GTSNPN, SVGIG (reference sequence). This CDR3 is 11 amino acids long. CDR3 loop: CAWSVGQEAFF. As DNA, the CDR3 is TGTGCCTGGAGTGTAGGACAGGAGGCTTTCTTT.

This clone was detected a few times. This rearrangement joins TRBV30 to TRBJ1-1; TRBD1 agrees at 9 bases. CDR1 and CDR2 (germline): GTSNPN, SVGIG (reference sequence). The CDR3 spans 13 residues. The trim removed 7 bases at V and 4 bases at J, leaving 7 bases unmatched. CDR3 sequence reads: CAYRQGVGTEAFF. DNA for the CDR3: TGTGCCTACCGACAGGGGGTGGGCACTGAAGCTTTCTTT. Variable domain in full (rest from reference TRBV30 and TRBJ1-1): SQTIHQWPATLVQPVGSPLSLECTVEGTSNPNLYWYRQAAGRGLQLLFYSVGIGQISSEVPQNLSASRPQDRQFILSSKKLLLSDSGFYLCAYRQGVGTEAFFGQGTRLTVV.

The chain joins TRBV10-3 to TRBJ2-3; TRBD1 agrees at 7 bases. This CDR3 has 15 residues. The V gene's germline CDR1 is ENHRY and CDR2 SYGVKD. J lost 2 bases, V lost 6 bases, and 8 bases had no gene match. The DNA for the CDR3 is TGTGCCATCAGGGCGACAGGGAGTTACACAGATACGCAGTATTTT. Amino acids: CAIRATGSYTDTQYF.

The J gene is TRBJ1-6, the V gene TRBV7-9; no definite D call. The ends were cut back, 5 bases at V and 11 bases at J, with 16 bases in the middle. The CDR3 extends over 14 amino acids. The V gene's germline CDR1 is SEHNR and CDR2 FQNEAQ (reference sequence). The CDR3 DNA is TGTGCCAGCAGCCCAGGAGGCCGCAGTGCACCCCTCCACTTT. It is translated as CASSPGGRSAPLHF.

This clone showed up just a few times. The V gene is TRBV30, the J gene TRBJ1-5; D might be TRBD1 (6 bases). From germline, CDR1 is GTSNPN and CDR2 SVGIG (reference sequence). The V end was cut by 2 bases, the J end by 1 base, with 18 bases between. The length of the CDR3 is 17 residues. The CDR3 is CAWSRGGAGVSNQPQHF. The CDR3 coding sequence is TGTGCCTGGAGTAGGGGGGGAGCCGGGGTGAGCAATCAGCCCCAGCATTTT. The full variable domain, in which reference TRBV30 and TRBJ1-5 provide the parts outside the CDR3, is SQTIHQWPATLVQPVGSPLSLECTVEGTSNPNLYWYRQAAGRGLQLLFYSVGIGQISSEVPQNLSASRPQDRQFILSSKKLLLSDSGFYLCAWSRGGAGVSNQPQHFGDGTRLSIL.

In this sample, this clone turned up a few times. The CDR3, as DNA: TGTGCCAGCAGCCAAGACGGTGGGGGCGGCTACAATGAGCAGTTCTTC. Protein product: CASSQDGGGGYNEQFF. This rearrangement joins TRBV4-2 to TRBJ2-1; the D gene is possibly TRBD1 (6 bases). This CDR3 region has 16 residues. The germline V gene has CDR1 LGHNA and CDR2 YNFKEQ. The V end lost 0 bases, the J end lost 3 bases, and 12 bases lay between the germline ends.

The chain employs TRBV28 and TRBJ2-3; D remains unclear. The V gene lost 1 base and the J gene lost 1 base, with 6 bases spanning the gap. The germline gives CDR1 MDHEN, CDR2 SYDVKM. The CDR3 totals 14 residues. CDR3 nucleotides: TGTGCCAGCAGTTTATTGTCAGGCACAGATACGCAGTATTTT. Protein product: CASSLLSGTDTQYF.

In this sample, this clone turned up a few times. The genes are TRBV2 and TRBJ1-6; the D is unclear. Looked up from germline, CDR1 is SNHLY and CDR2 is FYNNEI. There are 14 residues in the CDR3. V was cut by 2 bases and J by 9 bases, with 11 bases left in between. For the CDR3, the DNA is TGTGCCAGCAGTGAAATAGGCGGGAGTTCACCCCTCCACTTT. Its protein product is CASSEIGGSSPLHF.

This clone came up a few times. The gene calls are TRBV11-1 and TRBJ2-7, with D unclear. The CDR3 is 14 amino acids. Germline CDR1 is SGHAT and CDR2 is FQDESV (reference sequence). Trimming removed 4 bases from V and 2 bases from J, with 12 bases in between. The CDR3 loop reads CASSSPTSTYEQYF. CDR3 in DNA: TGTGCCAGCAGCTCGCCGACATCCACCTACGAGCAGTACTTC.

This clone was picked up a small number of times. The V gene is TRBV25-1, the J gene TRBJ2-5; the D is unclear. With the DNA end fitting TRBJ2-7 better, the J assignment may be wrong. This CDR3 comprises 14 residues. Germline V lookup: CDR1 MGHDK, CDR2 SYGVNS. CDR3 sequence: CASRGPIQTYEQYF. The CDR3 DNA reads as TGTGCCAGCAGAGGTCCAATACAGACCTACGAGCAGTACTTC.

This clone was counted only a few times. The chain uses TRBV2 and TRBJ1-5; D call uncertain. Germline V gene data show CDR1 as SNHLY and CDR2 as FYNNEI. The CDR3 runs to 13 residues. The ends were cut back, 8 bases at V and 3 bases at J, with 11 bases in the middle. The CDR3 DNA follows: TGTGCCAGCGCAAGAGAGATCAATCAGCCCCAGCATTTT. It codes for CASAREINQPQHF.